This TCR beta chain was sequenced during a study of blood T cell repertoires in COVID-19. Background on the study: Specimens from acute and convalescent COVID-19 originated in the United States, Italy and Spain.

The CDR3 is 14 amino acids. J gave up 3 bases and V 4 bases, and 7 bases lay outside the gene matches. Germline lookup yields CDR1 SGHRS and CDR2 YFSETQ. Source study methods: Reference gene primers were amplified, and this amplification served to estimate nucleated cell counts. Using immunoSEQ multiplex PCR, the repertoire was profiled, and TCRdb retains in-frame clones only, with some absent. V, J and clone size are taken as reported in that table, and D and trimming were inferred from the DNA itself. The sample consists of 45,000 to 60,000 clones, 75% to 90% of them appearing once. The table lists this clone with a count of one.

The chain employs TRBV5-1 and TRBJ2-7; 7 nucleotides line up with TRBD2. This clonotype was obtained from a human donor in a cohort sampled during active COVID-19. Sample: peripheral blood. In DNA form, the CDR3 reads TGCGCCAGCAGCCCCGGGACTACTTACTACGAGCAGTACTTC. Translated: CASSPGTTYYEQYF.